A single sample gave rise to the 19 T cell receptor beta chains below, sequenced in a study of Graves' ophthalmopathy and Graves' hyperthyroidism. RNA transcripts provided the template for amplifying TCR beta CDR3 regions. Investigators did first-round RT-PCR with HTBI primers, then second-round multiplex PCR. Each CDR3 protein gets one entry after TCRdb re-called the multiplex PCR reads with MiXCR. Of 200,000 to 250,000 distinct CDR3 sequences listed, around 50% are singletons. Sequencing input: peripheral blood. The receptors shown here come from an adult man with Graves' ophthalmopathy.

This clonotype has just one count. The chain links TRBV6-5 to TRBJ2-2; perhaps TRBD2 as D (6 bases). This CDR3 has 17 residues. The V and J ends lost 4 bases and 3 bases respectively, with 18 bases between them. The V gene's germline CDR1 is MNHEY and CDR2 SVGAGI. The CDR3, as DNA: TGTGCCAGCAGTTCCCCTTTACTAGCAGAGGACACCGGGGAGCTGTTTTTT. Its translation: CASSSPLLAEDTGELFF.

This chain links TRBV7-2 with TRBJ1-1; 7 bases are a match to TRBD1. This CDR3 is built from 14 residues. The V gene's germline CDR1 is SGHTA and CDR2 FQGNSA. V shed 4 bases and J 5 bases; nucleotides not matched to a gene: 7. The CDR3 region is CASSSRQGFTEAFF. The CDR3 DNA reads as TGTGCCAGCAGCTCCCGACAGGGATTTACTGAAGCTTTCTTT.

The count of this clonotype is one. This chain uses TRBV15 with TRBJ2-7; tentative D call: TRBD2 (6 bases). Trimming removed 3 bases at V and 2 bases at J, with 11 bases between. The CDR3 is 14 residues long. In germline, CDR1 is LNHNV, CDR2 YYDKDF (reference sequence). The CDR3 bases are TGTGCCACCAGCAGCCAAGGGACTGCCTACGAGCAGTACTTC. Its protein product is CATSSQGTAYEQYF. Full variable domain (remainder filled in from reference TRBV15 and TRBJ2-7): DAMVIQNPRYQVTQFGKPVTLSCSQTLNHNVMYWYQQKSSQAPKLLFHYYDKDFNNEADTPDNFQSRRPNTSFCFLDIRSPGLGDTAMYLCATSSQGTAYEQYFGPGTRLTVT.

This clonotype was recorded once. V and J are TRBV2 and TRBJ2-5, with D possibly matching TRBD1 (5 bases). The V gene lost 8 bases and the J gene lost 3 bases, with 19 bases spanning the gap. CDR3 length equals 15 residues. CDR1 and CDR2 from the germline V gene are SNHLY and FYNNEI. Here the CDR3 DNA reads TGTGCCAGCTCACTCCGACAGACATCCAAAGAGACCCAGTACTTC. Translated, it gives CASSLRQTSKETQYF.

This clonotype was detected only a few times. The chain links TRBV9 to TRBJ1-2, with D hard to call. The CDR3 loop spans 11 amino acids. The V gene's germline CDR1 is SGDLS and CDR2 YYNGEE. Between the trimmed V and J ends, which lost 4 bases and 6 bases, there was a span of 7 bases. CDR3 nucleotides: TGTGCCAGCAGCTCCCTACATGGCTACACCTTC. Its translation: CASSSLHGYTF. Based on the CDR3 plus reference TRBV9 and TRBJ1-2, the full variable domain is DSGVTQTPKHLITATGQRVTLRCSPRSGDLSVYWYQQSLDQGLQFLIQYYNGEERAKGNILERFSAQQFPDLHSELNLSSLELGDSALYFCASSSLHGYTFGSGTRLTVV.

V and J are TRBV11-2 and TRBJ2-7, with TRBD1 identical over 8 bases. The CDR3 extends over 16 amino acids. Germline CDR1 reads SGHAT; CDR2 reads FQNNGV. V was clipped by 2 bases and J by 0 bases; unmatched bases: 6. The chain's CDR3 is CASSLLRDRSSYEQYF. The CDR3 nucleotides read TGTGCCAGCAGCTTACTTCGGGACAGGAGCTCCTACGAGCAGTACTTC.

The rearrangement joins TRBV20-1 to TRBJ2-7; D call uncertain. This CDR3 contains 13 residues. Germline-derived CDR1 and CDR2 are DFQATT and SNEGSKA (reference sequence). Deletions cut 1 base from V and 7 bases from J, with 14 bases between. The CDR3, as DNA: TGCAGTGCTAGAGTGGGCTCCTTTGGGGAGCAGTACTTC. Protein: CSARVGSFGEQYF.

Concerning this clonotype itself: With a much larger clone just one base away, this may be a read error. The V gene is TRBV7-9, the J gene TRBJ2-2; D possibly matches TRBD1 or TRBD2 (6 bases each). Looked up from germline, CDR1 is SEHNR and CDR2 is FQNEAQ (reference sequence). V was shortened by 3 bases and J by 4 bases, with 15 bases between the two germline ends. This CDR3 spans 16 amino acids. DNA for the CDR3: TGTGCCAGCAGCTTTACCGGGGGCGCGATCACCGGGGAGCTGTTTTTT. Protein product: CASSFTGGAITGELFF.

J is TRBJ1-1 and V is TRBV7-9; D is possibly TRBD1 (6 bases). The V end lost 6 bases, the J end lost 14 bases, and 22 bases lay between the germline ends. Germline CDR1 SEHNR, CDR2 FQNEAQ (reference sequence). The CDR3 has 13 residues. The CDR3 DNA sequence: TGTGCCAGCAGGCCCGGGACTGGGGGGGGGGCATTCTTT. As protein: CASRPGTGGGAFF.

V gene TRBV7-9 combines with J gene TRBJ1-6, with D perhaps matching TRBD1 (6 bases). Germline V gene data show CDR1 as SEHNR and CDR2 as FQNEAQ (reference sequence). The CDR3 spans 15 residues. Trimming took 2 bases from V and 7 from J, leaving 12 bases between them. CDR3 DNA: TGTGCCAGCAGCTTAAGGGGGAGGGACAATTCACCCCTCCACTTT. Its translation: CASSLRGRDNSPLHF. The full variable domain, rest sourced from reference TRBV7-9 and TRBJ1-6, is DTGVSQNPRHKITKRGQNVTFRCDPISEHNRLYWYRQTLGQGPEFLTYFQNEAQLEKSRLLSDRFSAERPKGSFSTLEIQRTEQGDSAMYLCASSLRGRDNSPLHFGNGTRLTVT.

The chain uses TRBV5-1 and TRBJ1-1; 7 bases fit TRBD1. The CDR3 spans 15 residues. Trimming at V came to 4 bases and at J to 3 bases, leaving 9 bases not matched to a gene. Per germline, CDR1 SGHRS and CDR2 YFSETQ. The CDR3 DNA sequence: TGCGCCAGCAGCCCCTGGGACAGACCTTACACTGAAGCTTTCTTT. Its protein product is CASSPWDRPYTEAFF.

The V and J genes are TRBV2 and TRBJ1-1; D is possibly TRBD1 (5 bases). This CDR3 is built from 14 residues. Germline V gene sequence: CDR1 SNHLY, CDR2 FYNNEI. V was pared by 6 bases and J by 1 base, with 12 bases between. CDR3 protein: CASSGAGKNTEAFF. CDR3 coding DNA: TGTGCCAGCAGCGGGGCCGGGAAGAACACTGAAGCTTTCTTT. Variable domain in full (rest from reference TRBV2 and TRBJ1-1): EPEVTQTPSHQVTQMGQEVILRCVPISNHLYFYWYRQILGQKVEFLVSFYNNEISEKSEIFDDQFSVERPDGSNFTLKIRSTKLEDSAMYFCASSGAGKNTEAFFGQGTRLTVV.

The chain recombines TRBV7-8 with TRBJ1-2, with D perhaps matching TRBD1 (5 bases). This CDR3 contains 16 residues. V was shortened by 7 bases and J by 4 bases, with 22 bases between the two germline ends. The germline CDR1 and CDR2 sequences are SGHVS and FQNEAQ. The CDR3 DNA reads TGTGCCAGCACCCTCCCCGGGGGGACCCCCCCCTATGGCTACACCTTC. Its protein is CASTLPGGTPPYGYTF.

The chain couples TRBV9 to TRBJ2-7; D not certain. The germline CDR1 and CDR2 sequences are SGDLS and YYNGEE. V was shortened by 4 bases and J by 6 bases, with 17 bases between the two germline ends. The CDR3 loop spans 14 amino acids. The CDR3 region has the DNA TGTGCCAGCAGCCCCGACCTTAGGTCCCCCGAGCAGTACTTC. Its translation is CASSPDLRSPEQYF. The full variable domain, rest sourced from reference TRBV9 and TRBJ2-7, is DSGVTQTPKHLITATGQRVTLRCSPRSGDLSVYWYQQSLDQGLQFLIQYYNGEERAKGNILERFSAQQFPDLHSELNLSSLELGDSALYFCASSPDLRSPEQYFGPGTRLTVT.

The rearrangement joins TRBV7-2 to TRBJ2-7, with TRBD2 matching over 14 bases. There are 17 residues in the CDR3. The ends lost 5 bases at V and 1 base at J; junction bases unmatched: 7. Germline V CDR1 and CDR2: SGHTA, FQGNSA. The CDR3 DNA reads TGTGCCAGCAGCCCGGGACTAGCGGGGGCTCTATCCTACGAGCAGTACTTC. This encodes CASSPGLAGALSYEQYF.

As DNA, the CDR3 is TGTGCCAGCAGCGGCCGGACAGGGCTCGCCTCAGAGACCCAGTACTTC. It yields the protein CASSGRTGLASETQYF. V gene TRBV7-2 combines with J gene TRBJ2-5; 8 nucleotides agree with TRBD1. The CDR3 loop spans 16 amino acids. J was trimmed by 4 bases and V by 5 bases; bases with no gene match: 12. CDR1 is SGHTA and CDR2 is FQGNSA in the germline V gene. The full variable domain, completed using reference TRBV7-2 and TRBJ2-5, is GAGVSQSPSNKVTEKGKDVELRCDPISGHTALYWYRQSLGQGLEFLIYFQGNSAPDKSGLPSDRFSAERTGGSVSTLTIQRTQQEDSAVYLCASSGRTGLASETQYFGPGTRLLVL.

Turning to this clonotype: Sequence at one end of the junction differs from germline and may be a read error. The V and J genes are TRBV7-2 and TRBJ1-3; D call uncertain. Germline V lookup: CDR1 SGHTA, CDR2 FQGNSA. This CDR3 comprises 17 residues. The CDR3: CASSLVAGLGGGNTIYF. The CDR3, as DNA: TGTGCCAGCAGTTTAGTTGCGGGTCTCGGAGGAGGAAACACCATATATTTT.

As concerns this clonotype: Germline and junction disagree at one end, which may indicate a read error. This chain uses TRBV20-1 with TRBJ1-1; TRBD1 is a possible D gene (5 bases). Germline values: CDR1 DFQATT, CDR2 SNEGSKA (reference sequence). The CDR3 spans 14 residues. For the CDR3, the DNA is TGCAGTGCTACCCAATTCCAGGGTCGGACTGGAGCTTTCTTT. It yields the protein CSATQFQGRTGAFF.

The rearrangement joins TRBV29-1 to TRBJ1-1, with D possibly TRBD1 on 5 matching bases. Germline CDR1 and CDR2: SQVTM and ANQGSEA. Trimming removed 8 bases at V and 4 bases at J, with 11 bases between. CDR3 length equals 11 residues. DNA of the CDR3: TGCAGCTTAACAGGAACCACTGAAGCTTTCTTT. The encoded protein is CSLTGTTEAFF.